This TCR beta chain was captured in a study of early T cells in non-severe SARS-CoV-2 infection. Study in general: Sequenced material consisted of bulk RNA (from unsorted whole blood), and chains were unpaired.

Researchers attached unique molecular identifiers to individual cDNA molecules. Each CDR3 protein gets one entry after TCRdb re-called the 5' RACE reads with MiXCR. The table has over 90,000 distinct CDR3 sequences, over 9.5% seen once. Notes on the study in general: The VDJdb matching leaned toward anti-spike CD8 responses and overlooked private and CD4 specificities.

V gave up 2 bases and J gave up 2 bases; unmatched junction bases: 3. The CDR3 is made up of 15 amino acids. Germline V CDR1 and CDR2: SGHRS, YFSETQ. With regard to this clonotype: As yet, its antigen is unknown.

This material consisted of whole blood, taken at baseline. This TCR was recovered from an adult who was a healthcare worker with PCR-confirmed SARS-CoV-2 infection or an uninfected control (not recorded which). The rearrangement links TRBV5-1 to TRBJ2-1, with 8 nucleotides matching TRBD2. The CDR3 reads CASSLSGGTYNEQFF. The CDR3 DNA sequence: TGCGCCAGCAGCTTAAGCGGGGGAACCTACAATGAGCAGTTCTTC.